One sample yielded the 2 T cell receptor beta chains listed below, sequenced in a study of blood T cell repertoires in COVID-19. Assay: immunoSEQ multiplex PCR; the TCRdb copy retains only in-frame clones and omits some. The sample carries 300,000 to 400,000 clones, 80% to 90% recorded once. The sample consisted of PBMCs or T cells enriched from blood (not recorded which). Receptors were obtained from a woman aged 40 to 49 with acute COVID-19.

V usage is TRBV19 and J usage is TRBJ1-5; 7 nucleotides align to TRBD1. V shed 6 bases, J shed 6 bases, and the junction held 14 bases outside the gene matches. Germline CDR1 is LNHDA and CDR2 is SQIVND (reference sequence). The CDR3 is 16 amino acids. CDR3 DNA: TGTGCCAGTAGAACGGGACAGAGGGCAACAGGTCAGCCCCAGCATTTT. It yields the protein CASRTGQRATGQPQHF.

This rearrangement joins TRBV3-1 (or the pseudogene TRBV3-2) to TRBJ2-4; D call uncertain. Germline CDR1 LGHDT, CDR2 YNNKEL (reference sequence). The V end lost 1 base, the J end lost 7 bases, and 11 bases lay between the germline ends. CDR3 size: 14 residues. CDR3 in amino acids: CASSQALVNNIQYF. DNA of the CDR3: TGTGCCAGCAGCCAAGCTCTAGTTAACAACATTCAGTACTTC.